What follows is one TCR beta chain and its context. Its target is unknown. This sample is part of a study of regulatory T cells in long-lasting Graves disease. Regarding the study as a whole: The small sample size may have reduced accuracy.

Time point indicated: persistent/refractory GD, antithyroid drugs over 5 years with positive TRAb. The authors made the TCR library using RNA they extracted from PBMCs. CDR3 regions were amplified by Arm-PCR using iRepertoire HTBI primers to build TCR beta libraries. TCRdb recomputed calls from the multiplex PCR reads with MiXCR, one row per CDR3 protein. Of 390,000 or so distinct CDR3 sequences in the sample, roughly 24% were seen once. This CDR3 is built from 16 residues. The V gene lost 5 bases and the J gene lost 0 bases, with 11 bases spanning the gap. Germline CDR1 is MNHNS and CDR2 is SASEGT. Sequencing used peripheral blood mononuclear cells (PBMCs), obtained when the disease was refractory, from a patient treated with antithyroid drugs. J is TRBJ2-6 and V is TRBV6-1, with D unresolved. The TCR originated in a woman aged 40 to 55 with Graves disease. The DNA for the CDR3 is TGTGCCAGCAGTCTCGTCGGCGACTCTGGGGCCAACGTCCTGACTTTC. Protein product: CASSLVGDSGANVLTF.